Listed below are T cell receptor beta chains from one sample, sequenced in a study of T cell responses to AZD1222 COVID-19 vaccine. Clones were sequenced by immunoSEQ multiplex PCR, and TCRdb holds only the in-frame ones, with some missing. Here the sample spans 90,000 to 100,000 clones, 88% being singletons. The source material was peripheral blood, sampled on day 0 of AZD1222 vaccination. The receptor set was obtained from an adult in good health. Both conserved end residues are part of each CDR3. A D gene is named only where the DNA matches it firmly. The listing skips clone size in some rows; elsewhere it reads once, few, many or a size class.

clone_size: .
d_call: .
v_call: TRBV5-1
cdr3_length: 14
j_call: TRBJ1-4
cdr3_nt: TGCGCCAGCAGCTTGGCGTCAACTAATGAAAAACTGTTTTTT
cdr3_aa: CASSLASTNEKLFF

clone_size: .
d_call: TRBD1
v_call: TRBV7-9
cdr3_length: 14
j_call: TRBJ2-5
cdr3_nt: TGTGCCAGCAGCTCAGGACAGGGTGACGAGACCCAGTACTTC
cdr3_aa: CASSSGQGDETQYF

clone_size: .
d_call: .
v_call: TRBV27
cdr3_length: 15
j_call: TRBJ2-1
cdr3_nt: TGTGCCAGCATCGGCCCCCCCGGGAAGGCCAATGAGCAGTTCTTC
cdr3_aa: CASIGPPGKANEQFF

clone_size: .
d_call: .
v_call: TRBV9
cdr3_length: 17
j_call: TRBJ1-3
cdr3_nt: TGTGCCAGCAGCTATCCCCGGGACGGGAGCTCTGGAAACACCATATATTTT
cdr3_aa: CASSYPRDGSSGNTIYF

clone_size: .
d_call: .
v_call: TRBV5-4
cdr3_length: 14
j_call: TRBJ1-6
cdr3_nt: TGTGCCAGCAGCTTGGGGACCGATAATTCACCCCTCCACTTT
cdr3_aa: CASSLGTDNSPLHF

clone_size: .
d_call: .
v_call: TRBV18
cdr3_length: 12
j_call: TRBJ2-3
cdr3_nt: TGTGCCAGCTCACCAAACACAGATACGCAGTATTTT
cdr3_aa: CASSPNTDTQYF

clone_size: .
d_call: TRBD1
v_call: TRBV7-8
cdr3_length: 18
j_call: TRBJ2-3
cdr3_nt: TGTGCCAGCAGCTTAGCGAGACGACAGGGATGGTTAGCAGATACGCAGTATTTT
cdr3_aa: CASSLARRQGWLADTQYF

clone_size: .
d_call: .
v_call: TRBV27
cdr3_length: 15
j_call: TRBJ1-5
cdr3_nt: TGTGCCAGCAGTTTAAGTGTGGGGACGAATCAGCCCCAGCATTTT
cdr3_aa: CASSLSVGTNQPQHF

clone_size: .
d_call: .
v_call: TRBV9
cdr3_length: 15
j_call: TRBJ2-7
cdr3_nt: TGTGCCAGCAGCGTAGCACCCCTCTCGCCCTACGAGCAGTACTTC
cdr3_aa: CASSVAPLSPYEQYF

clone_size: .
d_call: TRBD1
v_call: TRBV28
cdr3_length: 16
j_call: TRBJ1-2
cdr3_nt: TGTGCCAGCAGTCCCCTGGACAGGGGGCGCCTCTATGGCTACACCTTC
cdr3_aa: CASSPLDRGRLYGYTF

clone_size: .
d_call: .
v_call: TRBV28
cdr3_length: 14
j_call: TRBJ1-2
cdr3_nt: TGTGCCAGCAGGTTGCACAGGGAAAACTATGGCTACACCTTC
cdr3_aa: CASRLHRENYGYTF

clone_size: .
d_call: .
v_call: TRBV5-4
cdr3_length: 13
j_call: TRBJ2-7
cdr3_nt: TGTGCCAGCAGCTTGATAGGTTCCTACGAGCAGTACTTC
cdr3_aa: CASSLIGSYEQYF

clone_size: .
d_call: .
v_call: TRBV13
cdr3_length: 12
j_call: TRBJ1-2
cdr3_nt: TGTGCCAGCAGCCCCGACTACGGGGGCTACACCTTC
cdr3_aa: CASSPDYGGYTF

clone_size: .
d_call: .
v_call: TRBV4-1
cdr3_length: 14
j_call: TRBJ2-3
cdr3_nt: TGCGCCAGCAGCCGGGGACGGACCACAGATACGCAGTATTTT
cdr3_aa: CASSRGRTTDTQYF

clone_size: .
d_call: .
v_call: TRBV28
cdr3_length: 15
j_call: TRBJ2-7
cdr3_nt: TGTGCCAGTGACAGGTCAACGGGCATGACCTACGAGCAGTACTTC
cdr3_aa: CASDRSTGMTYEQYF

clone_size: .
d_call: TRBD2
v_call: TRBV6-2/TRBV6-3
cdr3_length: 15
j_call: TRBJ2-7
cdr3_nt: TGTGCCAGCAGTTACTCGGCTAGCGGGAGATACGAGCAGTACTTC
cdr3_aa: CASSYSASGRYEQYF

clone_size: .
d_call: .
v_call: TRBV4-1
cdr3_length: 15
j_call: TRBJ1-1
cdr3_nt: TGCGCCAGCAGCCAAGATCCCAGGCATATTACTGAAGCTTTCTTT
cdr3_aa: CASSQDPRHITEAFF

clone_size: .
d_call: .
v_call: TRBV6-5
cdr3_length: 15
j_call: TRBJ2-3
cdr3_nt: TGTGCCAGCAGTCCCGGGATTTGGAGCACAGATACGCAGTATTTT
cdr3_aa: CASSPGIWSTDTQYF

clone_size: .
d_call: TRBD2
v_call: TRBV5-1
cdr3_length: 16
j_call: TRBJ2-1
cdr3_nt: TGCGCCAGCAGCTTGGCAGGCGGGAGTTCCTACAATGAGCAGTTCTTC
cdr3_aa: CASSLAGGSSYNEQFF

clone_size: .
d_call: .
v_call: TRBV7-7
cdr3_length: 14
j_call: TRBJ1-6
cdr3_nt: TGTGCCAGCAGCCCCGGGGCCTCAGGATCACCCCTCCACTTT
cdr3_aa: CASSPGASGSPLHF

clone_size: .
d_call: TRBD1
v_call: TRBV3-1/TRBV3-2
cdr3_length: 17
j_call: TRBJ1-4
cdr3_nt: TGTGCCAGCAGCCTTCCTACAGGGGATGCAACTAATGAAAAACTGTTTTTT
cdr3_aa: CASSLPTGDATNEKLFF

clone_size: few
d_call: TRBD2
v_call: TRBV4-2
cdr3_length: 16
j_call: TRBJ2-5
cdr3_nt: TGTGCCAGCAGCCAACTGACGAGCGGGATTGCCGAGACCCAGTACTTC
cdr3_aa: CASSQLTSGIAETQYF

clone_size: .
d_call: .
v_call: TRBV19
cdr3_length: 15
j_call: TRBJ1-2
cdr3_nt: TGTGCCAGTAGTATAGGGGCAGGGGAGAGCTATGGCTACACCTTC
cdr3_aa: CASSIGAGESYGYTF

clone_size: .
d_call: .
v_call: TRBV5-1
cdr3_length: 15
j_call: TRBJ2-5
cdr3_nt: TGCGCCAGCAGCCCACTAGGGACTCTCCAAGAGACCCAGTACTTC
cdr3_aa: CASSPLGTLQETQYF

clone_size: .
d_call: TRBD1
v_call: TRBV7-9
cdr3_length: 14
j_call: TRBJ1-4
cdr3_nt: TGTGCCAGCAGCTTAGCCCAGGGGGTTGAAAAACTGTTTTTT
cdr3_aa: CASSLAQGVEKLFF

clone_size: .
d_call: TRBD1
v_call: TRBV7-3
cdr3_length: 14
j_call: TRBJ1-6
cdr3_nt: TGTGCCAGCAGCTTAGGGACAGAAAATTCACCCCTCCACTTT
cdr3_aa: CASSLGTENSPLHF

clone_size: .
d_call: .
v_call: TRBV30
cdr3_length: 13
j_call: TRBJ1-1
cdr3_nt: TGTGCCTGGAGTGACAGGATGAACACTGAAGCTTTCTTT
cdr3_aa: CAWSDRMNTEAFF

clone_size: .
d_call: TRBD1
v_call: TRBV19
cdr3_length: 15
j_call: TRBJ1-2
cdr3_nt: TGTGCCAGTAGTATCACCGGGACAGGGGACTATGGCTACACCTTC
cdr3_aa: CASSITGTGDYGYTF

clone_size: .
d_call: .
v_call: TRBV6-5
cdr3_length: 16
j_call: TRBJ1-1
cdr3_nt: TGTGCCAGCAGTTCCCCCGTTTCCCGACGGAACACTGAAGCTTTCTTT
cdr3_aa: CASSSPVSRRNTEAFF

clone_size: .
d_call: .
v_call: TRBV7-9
cdr3_length: 13
j_call: TRBJ2-5
cdr3_nt: TGTGCCAGCTCTGCGTCCTACCAAGAGACCCAGTACTTC
cdr3_aa: CASSASYQETQYF

clone_size: once
d_call: .
v_call: TRBV7-3
cdr3_length: 13
j_call: TRBJ2-5
cdr3_nt: TGTGCCAGCAGCTTAAATCGGGGAGAGACCCAGTACTTC
cdr3_aa: CASSLNRGETQYF

clone_size: .
d_call: .
v_call: TRBV15
cdr3_length: 15
j_call: TRBJ1-2
cdr3_nt: TGTGCCACCAGCAATGACAGAGGAGCTAACTATGGCTACACCTTC
cdr3_aa: CATSNDRGANYGYTF

clone_size: .
d_call: .
v_call: TRBV4-2
cdr3_length: 14
j_call: TRBJ1-5
cdr3_nt: TGTGCCAGCAGCCTACAGGGCACTAATCAGCCCCAGCATTTT
cdr3_aa: CASSLQGTNQPQHF

clone_size: few
d_call: TRBD2
v_call: TRBV6-4
cdr3_length: 14
j_call: TRBJ2-7
cdr3_nt: TGTGCCAGCAGTGAAGGGACTAGCGGGAGCGAGCAGTACTTC
cdr3_aa: CASSEGTSGSEQYF

clone_size: once
d_call: .
v_call: TRBV7-8
cdr3_length: 14
j_call: TRBJ2-3
cdr3_nt: TGTGCCAGCAGCTTAGGGGATAGGACAGATACGCAGTATTTT
cdr3_aa: CASSLGDRTDTQYF

clone_size: once
d_call: TRBD1
v_call: TRBV5-4
cdr3_length: 16
j_call: TRBJ1-2
cdr3_nt: TGTGCCAGCAGCTTGGGGGGGACAGAGGCTAACTATGGCTACACCTTC
cdr3_aa: CASSLGGTEANYGYTF

clone_size: .
d_call: TRBD1
v_call: TRBV27
cdr3_length: 13
j_call: TRBJ1-4
cdr3_nt: TGTGCCAGCAGAGACAGGGAGGCCGAAAAACTGTTTTTT
cdr3_aa: CASRDREAEKLFF

clone_size: .
d_call: .
v_call: TRBV7-9
cdr3_length: 14
j_call: TRBJ1-1
cdr3_nt: TGTGCCAGCAGCTCGACAGTTTGGAACACTGAAGCTTTCTTT
cdr3_aa: CASSSTVWNTEAFF

clone_size: .
d_call: .
v_call: TRBV9
cdr3_length: 17
j_call: TRBJ1-2
cdr3_nt: TGTGCCAGCAGCGTTGATGACCCCTCCGGGGCTAACTATGGCTACACCTTC
cdr3_aa: CASSVDDPSGANYGYTF